This T cell receptor (beta chain) appears in the sequencing data of a study of T cell responses to AZD1222 COVID-19 vaccine. In the study overall: Second-dose timings of about 4 or about 12 weeks were pooled. Study findings and constraints: Seropositivity was recorded at baseline in only 6 or 7 AZD1222 recipients. Repertoires in all cases were sampled only once the peak T cell response had passed. A reported finding is that nearly half of spike-specific TCRs target unmutated variant regions.

Germline CDR1 and CDR2: KGHSH and LQKENI. The CDR3 has 16 amino acids. Trimming removed 2 bases from V and 5 bases from J, with 18 bases in between. On this clone: Its matching antigen is unknown.

Generated by immunoSEQ multiplex PCR, the TCRdb table keeps only in-frame clones and is missing some. Of 85,000 to 130,000 clones listed, approximately 87% are singletons. Specimen: peripheral blood, collected on day 0 of AZD1222 vaccination. This receptor was obtained from an adult in good health. This sequence joins TRBV18 and TRBJ1-1; tentatively, D is TRBD1 (6 bases). CDR3 DNA: TGTGCCAGCTCACCAATCGACAGGCAGAAAGGTACTGAAGCTTTCTTT. Translated: CASSPIDRQKGTEAFF.